This T cell receptor beta chain derives from a study of response to subunit inactivated influenza vaccine. Study observations and caveats: There was a suggestion from the authors that each seasonal influenza vaccination recruits few new T cells.

In the case of this clonotype: No antigen is known for it.

TCRdb re-derived calls from the RT-PCR reads in MiXCR, one entry per CDR3 protein. The sample holds 250,000 to 350,000 distinct CDR3 sequences, approximately 20% seen once. The sample consisted of PBMCs from blood, taken 21 months after vaccination. The clonotype comes from a man between 50 and 69 years old who received an inactivated influenza vaccine.

The CDR3 sequence: CASGGQTETQYF. The CDR3 DNA reads TGTGCCTCGGGGGGACAGACAGAGACCCAGTACTTC. The chain has TRBV6-5 and TRBJ2-5; the D gene could be TRBD1 or TRBD2 (7 bases each). CDR1 and CDR2 from the germline V gene are MNHEY and SVGAGI. With 11 bases removed from V and 4 bases from J, the gap between germline ends came to 14 bases. The CDR3 is 12 residues long.